Listed below are T cell receptor beta chains from one sample, sequenced in a study of glioma-infiltrating T cells after dendritic cell vaccination. Sequencing used immunoSEQ multiplex PCR; TCRdb keeps in-frame clones, though not all of them. The sample has 60,000 to 70,000 clones; approximately 78% are singletons. Sample: blood, taken before dendritic cell vaccination. All receptors derive from a human donor with glioblastoma. Both conserved end residues are part of each CDR3. The D gene is left open where the match is weak. Not every row has a clone size; where given, it reads once, few, many or a size class.

size: few
V: TRBV6-1
D: NA
J: TRBJ1-4
CDR3: CASSDDEDINEKLFF
DNA: TGTGCCAGCAGTGATGACGAGGATATTAATGAAAAACTGTTTTTT

size: NA
V: TRBV28
D: NA
J: TRBJ1-3
CDR3: CASSSPSGNTIYF
DNA: TGTGCCAGCAGCTCTCCCAGTGGAAACACCATATATTTT

size: NA
V: TRBV18
D: NA
J: TRBJ1-6
CDR3: CASSPPGGNNSPLHF
DNA: TGTGCCAGCTCACCCCCGGGGGGGAATAATTCACCCCTCCACTTT

size: NA
V: TRBV13
D: NA
J: TRBJ1-6
CDR3: CASSLVGGNSPLHF
DNA: TGTGCCAGCAGCTTAGTCGGCGGTAATTCACCCCTCCACTTT

size: NA
V: TRBV10-1
D: NA
J: TRBJ2-7
CDR3: CASSGSASLAEQYF
DNA: TGCGCCAGCAGTGGGTCCGCCTCTCTGGCCGAGCAGTACTTC

size: once
V: TRBV13
D: NA
J: TRBJ2-7
CDR3: CASSWGRSREQYF
DNA: TGTGCCAGCAGCTGGGGCAGGTCTCGCGAGCAGTACTTC

size: NA
V: TRBV5-1
D: TRBD2
J: TRBJ2-5
CDR3: CASGPTSGVGTQYF
DNA: TGCGCCAGCGGCCCCACTAGCGGGGTGGGGACCCAGTACTTC

size: NA
V: TRBV5-4
D: NA
J: TRBJ2-3
CDR3: CASTPGGGADTQYF
DNA: TGTGCCAGCACACCTGGGGGGGGCGCAGATACGCAGTATTTT

size: once
V: TRBV5-1
D: TRBD1
J: TRBJ2-5
CDR3: CASSSGTVQETQYF
DNA: TGCGCCAGCAGCTCCGGGACAGTTCAAGAGACCCAGTACTTC

size: NA
V: TRBV6-1
D: NA
J: TRBJ2-3
CDR3: CASSEAERTQYF
DNA: TGTGCCAGCAGTGAAGCTGAACGGACGCAGTATTTT

size: NA
V: TRBV6-1
D: TRBD1
J: TRBJ1-5
CDR3: CASSEGPGGGNQPQHF
DNA: TGTGCCAGCAGTGAAGGGCCAGGGGGCGGCAATCAGCCCCAGCATTTT

size: NA
V: TRBV16
D: NA
J: TRBJ2-7
CDR3: CASSQTHVGDRSSYEQYF
DNA: TGTGCCAGCAGCCAAACCCACGTGGGTGACAGGAGCTCCTACGAGCAGTACTTC

size: NA
V: TRBV19
D: NA
J: TRBJ1-2
CDR3: CASTSGFTNYGYTF
DNA: TGTGCCAGTACCTCCGGGTTTACTAACTATGGCTACACCTTC

size: NA
V: TRBV5-1
D: TRBD1
J: TRBJ1-4
CDR3: CASRSLAGGNEKLFF
DNA: TGCGCCAGCAGGTCTCTAGCAGGGGGGAATGAAAAACTGTTTTTT

size: NA
V: TRBV4-1
D: NA
J: TRBJ1-5
CDR3: CASSQRVEGGGNQPQHF
DNA: TGCGCCAGCAGCCAAAGGGTAGAGGGGGGAGGGAATCAGCCCCAGCATTTT

size: once
V: TRBV6-5
D: TRBD2
J: TRBJ2-1
CDR3: CASNRLADYNEQFF
DNA: TGTGCCAGCAACCGACTAGCCGACTACAATGAGCAGTTCTTC

size: once
V: TRBV7-9
D: NA
J: TRBJ1-1
CDR3: CASSPTTIGTEAFF
DNA: TGTGCCAGCAGCCCCACGACAATAGGCACTGAAGCTTTCTTT

size: NA
V: TRBV5-1
D: NA
J: TRBJ2-6
CDR3: CASSSWASGANVLTF
DNA: TGCGCCAGCAGCTCCTGGGCCTCTGGGGCCAACGTCCTGACTTTC

size: NA
V: TRBV6-6
D: NA
J: TRBJ2-2
CDR3: CASSPGLITGELFF
DNA: TGTGCCAGCAGCCCCGGACTAATTACCGGGGAGCTGTTTTTT

size: NA
V: TRBV7-9
D: NA
J: TRBJ1-6
CDR3: CASSSRGGLNSPLHF
DNA: TGTGCCAGCAGTTCCCGGGGGGGCCTTAATTCACCCCTCCACTTT

size: NA
V: TRBV5-1
D: NA
J: TRBJ2-3
CDR3: CASSLAGSTQYF
DNA: TGCGCCAGCAGCTTGGCCGGGAGTACGCAGTATTTT

size: NA
V: TRBV4-2
D: NA
J: TRBJ2-3
CDR3: CASSQEWDSSLAQYF
DNA: TGTGCCAGCAGCCAAGAATGGGACTCCTCACTAGCGCAGTATTTT

size: NA
V: TRBV5-4
D: TRBD2
J: TRBJ2-1
CDR3: CASSSGTSGWHNEQFF
DNA: TGTGCCAGCAGCTCCGGGACTAGCGGGTGGCACAATGAGCAGTTCTTC

size: NA
V: TRBV19
D: NA
J: TRBJ2-1
CDR3: CASSMSRYNEQFF
DNA: TGTGCCAGTAGTATGAGCAGGTACAATGAGCAGTTCTTC

size: NA
V: TRBV5-1
D: TRBD1
J: TRBJ2-7
CDR3: CASSWTGGDYEQYF
DNA: TGCGCCAGCAGCTGGACAGGGGGTGACTACGAGCAGTACTTC

size: NA
V: TRBV30
D: NA
J: TRBJ2-7
CDR3: CAWTSAASYEQYF
DNA: TGTGCCTGGACGAGTGCCGCCTCCTACGAGCAGTACTTC

size: NA
V: TRBV6-1
D: TRBD1
J: TRBJ2-3
CDR3: CASSPSGQGEQYF
DNA: TGTGCCAGCAGTCCTTCCGGACAGGGGGAGCAGTATTTT

size: NA
V: TRBV4-2
D: TRBD2
J: TRBJ2-7
CDR3: CASSRPPGGPCYEQYF
DNA: TGTGCCAGCAGCCGACCCCCGGGGGGGCCTTGTTACGAGCAGTACTTC

size: medium-sized
V: TRBV27
D: NA
J: TRBJ1-1
CDR3: CASSFPGVLNTEAFF
DNA: TGTGCCAGCAGTTTTCCAGGGGTCCTGAACACTGAAGCTTTCTTT

size: NA
V: TRBV10-3
D: TRBD2
J: TRBJ2-5
CDR3: CAILTQLAGTISQETQYF
DNA: TGTGCCATCCTCACCCAACTAGCGGGCACTATCTCACAAGAGACCCAGTACTTC

size: few
V: TRBV15
D: NA
J: TRBJ1-2
CDR3: CATSPGLEEDGYTF
DNA: TGTGCCACCAGCCCAGGCCTCGAGGAGGATGGCTACACCTTC

size: NA
V: TRBV18
D: TRBD2
J: TRBJ2-3
CDR3: CASSAGGSTDTQYF
DNA: TGTGCCAGCTCGGCGGGGGGATCCACAGATACGCAGTATTTT

size: few
V: TRBV10-1
D: NA
J: TRBJ1-5
CDR3: CASSDQGQPQHF
DNA: TGCGCCAGCAGTGACCAGGGGCAGCCCCAGCATTTT

size: NA
V: TRBV19
D: TRBD1
J: TRBJ1-3
CDR3: CASSITGASPSGNTIYF
DNA: TGTGCCAGTAGTATAACAGGGGCCAGCCCTTCTGGAAACACCATATATTTT

size: once
V: TRBV27
D: NA
J: TRBJ1-2
CDR3: CASSLSKRHGYTF
DNA: TGTGCCAGCAGTCTATCTAAGCGCCATGGCTACACCTTC

size: NA
V: TRBV7-9
D: TRBD2
J: TRBJ2-7
CDR3: CASSFPQGGSYEQYF
DNA: TGTGCCAGCAGCTTCCCGCAGGGAGGGTCCTACGAGCAGTACTTC

size: NA
V: TRBV2
D: NA
J: TRBJ1-1
CDR3: CASSGGGGQNTEAFF
DNA: TGTGCCAGCAGTGGAGGGGGAGGGCAAAACACTGAAGCTTTCTTT

size: NA
V: TRBV6-1
D: TRBD2
J: TRBJ2-1
CDR3: CASSELAGGIGEQFF
DNA: TGTGCCAGCAGTGAACTAGCGGGGGGTATCGGGGAGCAGTTCTTC

size: NA
V: TRBV15
D: TRBD1
J: TRBJ1-2
CDR3: CATSRPTGVDGYTF
DNA: TGTGCCACCAGCAGACCCACAGGGGTTGATGGCTACACCTTC

size: NA
V: TRBV28
D: NA
J: TRBJ1-2
CDR3: CASSFLQVGYTF
DNA: TGTGCCAGCAGTTTCCTCCAGGTCGGCTACACCTTC

size: once
V: TRBV2
D: TRBD1
J: TRBJ2-7
CDR3: CASSGDRGRPHEQYF
DNA: TGTGCCAGCAGTGGGGACAGGGGGCGCCCCCACGAGCAGTACTTC

size: NA
V: TRBV4-1
D: NA
J: TRBJ2-1
CDR3: CASSAYLGTASYNEQFF
DNA: TGCGCCAGCAGCGCCTATTTGGGCACAGCCTCCTACAATGAGCAGTTCTTC

size: NA
V: TRBV6-5
D: NA
J: TRBJ2-4
CDR3: CASSYSRGGGALIQYF
DNA: TGTGCCAGCAGTTACTCGAGGGGTGGCGGGGCCCTGATTCAGTACTTC